This T cell receptor beta chain was found in a study of OX40 agonist ivuxolimab in advanced cancers. TCRdb's copy holds only in-frame clones and misses some; the assay was immunoSEQ multiplex PCR. The sample includes over 35,000 clones, 74% of them seen just once. This clone came up a few times. The sample contains more than one DNA sequence encoding this CDR3. The input for sequencing was CD4+ or CD8+ T cells sorted from blood, taken in a trial of the OX40 agonist ivuxolimab. This receptor was taken from an adult with an advanced solid tumor such as melanoma, head and neck, liver or kidney cancer.

The CDR3 region is CASKETGIINEQFF. CDR3 DNA: TGTGCCAGTAAAGAGACAGGGATTATCAATGAGCAGTTCTTC. The chain recombines TRBV19 with TRBJ2-1; TRBD1 agrees at 7 bases. V gave up 7 bases and J gave up 6 bases; unmatched junction bases: 9. The CDR3 is 14 residues long. CDR1 is LNHDA, CDR2 SQIVND, per germline (reference sequence).